This TCR beta chain was identified in a study of regulatory T cells in long-lasting Graves disease. The sample holds many counts of this clonotype. TCR beta libraries were built with iRepertoire HTBI primers and Arm-PCR of CDR3 regions. Each CDR3 protein is one row after TCRdb ran MiXCR on the multiplex PCR reads. In the table there are more than 300,000 distinct CDR3 sequences, 20% to 25% of which are singletons. This CDR3 region has 14 residues. The V gene lost 3 bases and the J gene lost 0 bases, with 8 bases spanning the gap. Time point of the sample: persistent/refractory GD, antithyroid drugs over 5 years with positive TRAb. The TCR library was made from RNA that had been extracted from PBMCs in TRIzol. From each patient, roughly 9 milliliters of peripheral blood was drawn and collected into an EDTA anticoagulant tube.

The source is a middle-aged woman with Graves disease. This specimen was peripheral blood mononuclear cells (PBMCs), taken when the disease was refractory, from a patient treated with antithyroid drugs. This chain links TRBV12-3 or TRBV12-4 with TRBJ1-1, with D unclear. The CDR3 DNA sequence: TGTGCCAGCAGTTTCGGACGGGTGAACACTGAAGCTTTCTTT. Residues: CASSFGRVNTEAFF.